This entry concerns a single TCR beta chain. The antigen remains undetermined. The data originate from a study of Ad26.COV2.S vaccination and SARS-CoV-2 variants. In the study overall: Administration of Ad26.COV2.S was intramuscular, either once or twice 56 days apart. Study-wide results and caveats: Those who received vaccine or placebo ended up with similar non-spike TCR breadth. Reports say spike-specific CD8+ and CD4+ T cell responses covered substantial breadth after vaccination.

As for treatment: around 19 received Ad26.COV2.S at low or high dose, single or two shots; about five received placebo; per-sample allocation not given. Vaccine and placebo recipients were sampled on day 63 after the first injection. Donation was by an adult aged 18-55 years who was in Boston. In germline, CDR1 is LNHDA, CDR2 SQIVND (reference sequence). This CDR3 region has 16 residues. The ends lost 4 bases at V and 1 base at J; junction bases unmatched: 7. This table comes from immunoSEQ multiplex PCR, and its TCRdb copy is limited to in-frame clones, with some not included. The sample lists about 350,000 clones; around 84% were seen once.

This TCR derives from a person between 18 and 59 years old who received the Ad26.COV2.S COVID-19 vaccine or a placebo. The source material was peripheral blood, sampled in a trial of Ad26.COV2.S vaccine versus placebo. V gene TRBV19 combines with J gene TRBJ2-3, with 8 nucleotides matching TRBD2. The CDR3 reads CASSSVRGGRTDTQYF. The CDR3 nucleotides are TGTGCCAGTAGTAGTGTGCGCGGGGGGCGCACAGATACGCAGTATTTT.